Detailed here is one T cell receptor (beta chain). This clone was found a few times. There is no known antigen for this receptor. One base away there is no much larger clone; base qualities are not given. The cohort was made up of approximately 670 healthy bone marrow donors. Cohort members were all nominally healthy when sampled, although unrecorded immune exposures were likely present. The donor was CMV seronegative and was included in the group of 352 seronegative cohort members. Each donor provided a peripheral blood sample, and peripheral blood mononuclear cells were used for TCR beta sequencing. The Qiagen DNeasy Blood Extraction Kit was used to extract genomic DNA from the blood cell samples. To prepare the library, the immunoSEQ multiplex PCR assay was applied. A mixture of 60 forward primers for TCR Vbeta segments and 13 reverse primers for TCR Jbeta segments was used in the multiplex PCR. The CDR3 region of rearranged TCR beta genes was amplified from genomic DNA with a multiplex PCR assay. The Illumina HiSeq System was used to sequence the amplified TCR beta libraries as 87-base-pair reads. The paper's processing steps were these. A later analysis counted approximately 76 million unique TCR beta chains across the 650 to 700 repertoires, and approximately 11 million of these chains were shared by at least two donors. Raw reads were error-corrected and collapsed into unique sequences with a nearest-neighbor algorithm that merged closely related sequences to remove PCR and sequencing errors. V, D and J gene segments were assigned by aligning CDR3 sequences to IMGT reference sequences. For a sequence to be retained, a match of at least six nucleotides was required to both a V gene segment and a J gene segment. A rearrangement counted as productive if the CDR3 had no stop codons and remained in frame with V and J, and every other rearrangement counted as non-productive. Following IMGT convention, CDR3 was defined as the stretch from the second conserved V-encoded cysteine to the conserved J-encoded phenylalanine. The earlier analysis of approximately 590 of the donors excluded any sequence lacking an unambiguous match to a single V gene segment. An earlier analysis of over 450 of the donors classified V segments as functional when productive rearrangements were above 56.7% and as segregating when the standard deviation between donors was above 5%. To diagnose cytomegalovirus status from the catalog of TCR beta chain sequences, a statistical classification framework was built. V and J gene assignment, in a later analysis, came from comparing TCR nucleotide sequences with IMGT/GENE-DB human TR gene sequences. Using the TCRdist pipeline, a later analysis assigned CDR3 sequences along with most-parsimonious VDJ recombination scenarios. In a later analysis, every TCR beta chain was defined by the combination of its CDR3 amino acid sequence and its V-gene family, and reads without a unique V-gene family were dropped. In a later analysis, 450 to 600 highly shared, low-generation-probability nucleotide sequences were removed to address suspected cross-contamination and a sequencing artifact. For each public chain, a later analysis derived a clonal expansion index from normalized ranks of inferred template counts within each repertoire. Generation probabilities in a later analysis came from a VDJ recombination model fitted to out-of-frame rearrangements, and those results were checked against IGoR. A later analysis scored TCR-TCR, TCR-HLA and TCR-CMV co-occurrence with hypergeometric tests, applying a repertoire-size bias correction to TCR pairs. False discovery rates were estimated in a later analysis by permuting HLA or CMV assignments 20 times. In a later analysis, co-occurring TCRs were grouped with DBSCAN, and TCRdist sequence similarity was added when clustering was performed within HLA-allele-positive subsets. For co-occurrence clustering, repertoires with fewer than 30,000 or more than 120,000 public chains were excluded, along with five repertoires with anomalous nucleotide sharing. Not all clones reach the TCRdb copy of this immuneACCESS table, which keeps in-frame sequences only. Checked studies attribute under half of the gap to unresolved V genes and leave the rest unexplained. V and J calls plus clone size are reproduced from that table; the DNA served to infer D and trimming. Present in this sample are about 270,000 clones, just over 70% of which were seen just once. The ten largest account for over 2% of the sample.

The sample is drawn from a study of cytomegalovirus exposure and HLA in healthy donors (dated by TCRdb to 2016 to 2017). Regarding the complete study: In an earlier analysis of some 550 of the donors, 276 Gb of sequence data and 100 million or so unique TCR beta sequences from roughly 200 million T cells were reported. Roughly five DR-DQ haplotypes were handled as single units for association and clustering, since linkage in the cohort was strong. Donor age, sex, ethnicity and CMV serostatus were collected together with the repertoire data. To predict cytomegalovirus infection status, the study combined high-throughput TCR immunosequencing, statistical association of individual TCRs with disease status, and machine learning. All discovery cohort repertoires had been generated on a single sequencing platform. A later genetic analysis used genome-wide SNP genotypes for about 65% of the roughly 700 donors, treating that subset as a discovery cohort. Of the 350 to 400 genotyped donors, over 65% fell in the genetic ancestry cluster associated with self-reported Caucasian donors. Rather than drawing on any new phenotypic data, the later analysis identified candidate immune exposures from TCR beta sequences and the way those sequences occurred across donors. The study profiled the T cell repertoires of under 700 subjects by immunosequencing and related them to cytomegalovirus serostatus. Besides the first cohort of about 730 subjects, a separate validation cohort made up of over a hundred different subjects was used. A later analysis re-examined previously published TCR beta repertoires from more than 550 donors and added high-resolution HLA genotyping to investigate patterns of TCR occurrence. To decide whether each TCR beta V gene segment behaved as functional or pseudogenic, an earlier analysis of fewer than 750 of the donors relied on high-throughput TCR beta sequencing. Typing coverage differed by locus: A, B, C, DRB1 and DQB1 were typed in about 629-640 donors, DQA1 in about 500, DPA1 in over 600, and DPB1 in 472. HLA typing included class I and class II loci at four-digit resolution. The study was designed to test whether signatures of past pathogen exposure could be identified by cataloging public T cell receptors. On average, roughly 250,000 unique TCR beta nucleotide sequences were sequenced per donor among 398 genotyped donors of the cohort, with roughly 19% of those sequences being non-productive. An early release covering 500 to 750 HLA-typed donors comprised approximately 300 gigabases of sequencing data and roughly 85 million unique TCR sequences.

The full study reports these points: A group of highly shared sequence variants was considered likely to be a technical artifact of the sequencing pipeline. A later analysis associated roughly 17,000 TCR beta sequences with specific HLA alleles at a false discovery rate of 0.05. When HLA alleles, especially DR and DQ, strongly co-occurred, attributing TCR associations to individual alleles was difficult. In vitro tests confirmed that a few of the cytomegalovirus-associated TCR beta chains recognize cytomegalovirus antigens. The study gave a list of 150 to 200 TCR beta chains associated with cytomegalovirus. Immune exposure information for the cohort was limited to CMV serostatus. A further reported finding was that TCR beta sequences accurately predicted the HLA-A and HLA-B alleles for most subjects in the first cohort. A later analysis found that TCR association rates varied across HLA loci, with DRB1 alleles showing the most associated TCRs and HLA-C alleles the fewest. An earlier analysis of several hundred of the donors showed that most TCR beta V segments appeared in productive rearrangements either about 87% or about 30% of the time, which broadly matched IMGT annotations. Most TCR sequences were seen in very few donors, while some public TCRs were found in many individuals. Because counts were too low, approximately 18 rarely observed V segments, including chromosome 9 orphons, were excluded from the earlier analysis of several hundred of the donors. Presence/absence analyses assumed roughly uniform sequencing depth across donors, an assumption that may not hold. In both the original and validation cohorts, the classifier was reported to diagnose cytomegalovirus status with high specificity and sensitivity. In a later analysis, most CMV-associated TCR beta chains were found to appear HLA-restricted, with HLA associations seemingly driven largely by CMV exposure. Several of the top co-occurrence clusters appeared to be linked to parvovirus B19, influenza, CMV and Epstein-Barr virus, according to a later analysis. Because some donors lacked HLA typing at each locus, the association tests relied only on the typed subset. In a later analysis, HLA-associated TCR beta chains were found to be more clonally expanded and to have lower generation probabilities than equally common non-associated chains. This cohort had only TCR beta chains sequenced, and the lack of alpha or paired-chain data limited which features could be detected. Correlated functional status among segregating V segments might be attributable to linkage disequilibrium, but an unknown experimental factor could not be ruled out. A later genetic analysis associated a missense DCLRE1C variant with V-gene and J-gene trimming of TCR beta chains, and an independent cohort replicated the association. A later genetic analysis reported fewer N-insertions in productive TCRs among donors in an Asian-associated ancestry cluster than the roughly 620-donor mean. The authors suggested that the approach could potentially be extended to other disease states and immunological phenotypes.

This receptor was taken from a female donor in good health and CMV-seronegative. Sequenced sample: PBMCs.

The bases are TGTGCCAGCTCCCCCAGGGGACCCGACCCGGAAAAACTGTTTTTT. This yields the protein CASSPRGPDPEKLFF. This chain is built from TRBV18 and TRBJ1-4, with TRBD1 perhaps the D gene, on 6 matching bases. At the junction V is shortened by 6 bases and J by 8 bases, with 19 bases in between. The CDR3 sequence holds 15 residues, the cysteine and phenylalanine included. The sequence is cut down to CDR3 DNA, 45 bases in frame from base 1. From a lookup of the germline V gene, CDR1 and CDR2 are KGHSH and LQKENI.